The 16 T cell receptor beta chains listed next were all sequenced from one sample in a study of blood T cells in healthy people across ages. Together with a sample-barcoded 5' primer, a J-beta primer mix was included in a second PCR lasting about 6 to 11 cycles. TCRdb reprocessed the 5' RACE reads via MiXCR and lists one record per CDR3 protein. Counted here are roughly 800,000 distinct CDR3 sequences, 58% occurring once; the ten biggest clones make up about 20%. Sequences were obtained from blood. The receptors were sampled from a man aged 30 to 45 in good health.

The V call is TRBV4-3, the J call TRBJ2-4; D is perhaps TRBD2 (6 bases). V was pared by 4 bases and J by 6 bases, with 16 bases between. This CDR3 contains 15 residues. Germline V gene data show CDR1 as LGHNA and CDR2 as YSLEER. CDR3 amino acids: CASSLKWEAGNIQYF. The CDR3 nucleotides are TGCGCCAGCAGCCTCAAGTGGGAGGCCGGAAACATTCAGTACTTC.

This chain uses TRBV5-1 with TRBJ2-5; D is possibly TRBD2 (5 bases). The CDR3 has 14 residues. Germline V gene data show CDR1 as SGHRS and CDR2 as YFSETQ. Trimming removed 0 bases from V and 11 bases from J, with 17 bases in between. CDR3 loop: CASSLEGPGRKQYF. The CDR3, as DNA: TGCGCCAGCAGCTTGGAAGGCCCGGGGAGAAAGCAGTACTTC.

CDR3 amino acids: CASSPPSRHEQYF. Here the CDR3 DNA reads TGTGCCAGCAGTCCCCCAAGCAGACACGAGCAGTACTTC. The J gene is TRBJ2-4, the V gene TRBV28; D is ambiguous. The J call may not be correct, given that the DNA end is closer to TRBJ2-7. Germline values: CDR1 MDHEN, CDR2 SYDVKM. This CDR3 is 13 amino acids long.

V is TRBV5-1 and J is TRBJ1-1, with 7 bases aligning to TRBD1. In germline, CDR1 is SGHRS, CDR2 YFSETQ. V trimming: 4 bases; J trimming: 5 bases; junction bases outside the gene matches: 5. This CDR3 region has 13 residues. CDR3 in amino acids: CASSATGRTEAFF. CDR3 sequence (DNA): TGCGCCAGCAGCGCGACAGGGCGGACTGAAGCTTTCTTT.

This clonotype was seen a single time. The CDR3 loop reads CASSIQGEVTEAFF. The CDR3 DNA reads as TGTGCCAGCTCGATCCAGGGGGAAGTCACTGAAGCTTTCTTT. The V and J genes are TRBV18 and TRBJ1-1; TRBD1 aligns across 7 bases. V gave up 6 bases and J gave up 4 bases; unmatched junction bases: 8. The CDR3 covers 14 residues. Germline assignment: CDR1 KGHSH and CDR2 LQKENI.

This clonotype was picked up many times. V and J are TRBV6-4 and TRBJ2-1; D possibly corresponds to TRBD2 (6 bases). CDR3 length equals 15 residues. Germline V lookup: CDR1 MRHNA, CDR2 SNTAGT. Trimming took 0 bases from V and 0 from J, leaving 6 bases between them. As DNA, the CDR3 is TGTGCCAGCAGTGACTCTAGCGGCTCCTACAATGAGCAGTTCTTC. Protein: CASSDSSGSYNEQFF.

This chain connects TRBV20-1 to TRBJ1-6; the match to TRBD1 covers 7 bases. Unmatched junction bases numbered 0, after V lost 2 bases and J lost 8 bases. The length of the CDR3 is 12 residues. Germline loops: CDR1 DFQATT, CDR2 SNEGSKA (reference sequence). CDR3: CSARQGDSPLHF. The CDR3, as DNA: TGCAGTGCTAGACAGGGGGATTCACCCCTCCACTTT.

V usage is TRBV20-1 and J usage is TRBJ1-2; 7 bases align to TRBD1. The CDR3 consists of 13 residues. The germline gives CDR1 DFQATT, CDR2 SNEGSKA (reference sequence). Losses at the gene ends were 6 bases for V and 7 bases for J; bases not matched to a gene: 11. In DNA form, the CDR3 reads TGCAGTGCGACTTCGACAGGGACGGGTGGCTACACCTTC. Its protein product is CSATSTGTGGYTF.

The V gene is TRBV20-1, the J gene TRBJ2-1; 11 positions agree with TRBD2. CDR1 and CDR2 (germline): DFQATT, SNEGSKA (reference sequence). The CDR3 sequence is 15 residues long. V dropped 2 bases and J dropped 4; count of bases not matched to a gene: 4. Here the CDR3 reads CSARPGTSGYNEQFF. The CDR3 bases are TGCAGTGCTAGACCCGGGACTAGCGGATACAATGAGCAGTTCTTC.

The chain joins TRBV13 to TRBJ1-6, with no clear D. From germline, CDR1 is PRHDT and CDR2 FYEKMQ (reference sequence). The CDR3 has 14 amino acids. Trimming stripped 5 bases from V and 2 bases from J, with 7 bases between. The CDR3 spells CASSESPYNSPLHF. The CDR3 DNA sequence: TGTGCCAGCAGCGAAAGCCCCTATAATTCACCCCTCCACTTT.

The table lists this clonotype with a count of one. This may come from a read error, since a much larger clone is one base off. The chain has TRBV28 and TRBJ2-6; no definite D call. The CDR3 extends over 15 amino acids. Germline V CDR1 and CDR2: MDHEN, SYDVKM. Trimming shortened V by 3 bases and J by 4 bases, and 10 bases separated the two germline ends. CDR3 coding DNA: TGTGCCAGCAGTTTGATGGTAGAGGGGGCCAACGTCCTGACTTTC. Encoded protein: CASSLMVEGANVLTF.

In its sample, this clonotype was seen a few times. This chain links TRBV4-2 with TRBJ2-5; 7 positions agree with TRBD2. V gave up 0 bases and J gave up 8 bases; unmatched junction bases: 12. The germline V gene has CDR1 LGHNA and CDR2 YNFKEQ. The length of the CDR3 is 16 residues. CDR3 coding DNA: TGTGCCAGCAGCCAAGATCACCGGGAGGAGCTGGAAACCCAGTACTTC. It specifies CASSQDHREELETQYF.

As for this clonotype: A much larger clone lies one base from this, so it may be a read error. This chain links TRBV29-1 with TRBJ2-7; no clear D gene. CDR1 is SQVTM and CDR2 is ANQGSEA in the germline V gene. Trimming removed 3 bases at V and 6 bases at J, with 9 bases between. This CDR3 has 11 residues. CDR3 sequence reads: CSVETSGEQYF. As DNA, the CDR3 is TGCAGCGTTGAGACCTCGGGCGAGCAGTACTTC.

The V call is TRBV14, the J call TRBJ2-7, with TRBD1 matching over 8 bases. Looked up from germline, CDR1 is SGHDN and CDR2 is FVKESK. The V and J ends lost 3 bases and 2 bases, in that order; junction bases with no gene match: 6. The CDR3 runs to 15 residues. CDR3 amino acids: CASSHPRTGTYEQYF. CDR3 DNA sequence: TGTGCCAGCAGCCACCCTCGGACAGGGACCTACGAGCAGTACTTC.

The J gene is TRBJ2-4, the V gene TRBV2, with TRBD1 as a possible D gene (6 bases). The J call may be in error: the DNA end matches TRBJ2-7 better. The CDR3 sequence is 13 residues long. The germline gives CDR1 SNHLY, CDR2 FYNNEI. The CDR3 DNA follows: TGTGCCAGCACGGGACAAAGACGGGGCGAGCAGTACTTC. Its translation is CASTGQRRGEQYF.

This clonotype was picked up one time. This rearrangement joins TRBV12-3 or TRBV12-4 to TRBJ2-1, with 9 bases that match TRBD2. There are 15 residues in the CDR3. Trimming cost V 5 bases and J 4 bases; bases outside gene matches: 6. The CDR3 loop is CASSNSGGPYNEQFF. The CDR3 nucleotides are TGTGCCAGCAGTAACAGCGGGGGGCCTTACAATGAGCAGTTCTTC.